Shown below are 27 T cell receptor beta chains from a single sample sequenced in a study of blood T cell repertoires in COVID-19. TCRdb's table, derived via immunoSEQ multiplex PCR, lists solely in-frame clones and lacks some. The data show about 210,000 clones, under 85% seen once. What was sequenced was peripheral blood. Receptor source: a woman older than 75 with COVID-19, enrolled during active disease.

The chain couples TRBV4-1 to TRBJ1-4; D is possibly TRBD1 (5 bases). V was cut by 1 base and J by 6 bases, with 9 bases left in between. Germline lookup yields CDR1 MGHRA and CDR2 YSYEKL. The CDR3 is 14 amino acids. The CDR3 nucleotides are TGCGCCAGCAGCCAAGGAGACAGCCATGAAAAACTGTTTTTT. This codes for CASSQGDSHEKLFF.

V usage is TRBV28 and J usage is TRBJ2-1; D perhaps matches TRBD1 (6 bases). Trimming stripped 8 bases from V and 4 bases from J, with 12 bases between. The germline CDR1 and CDR2 sequences are MDHEN and SYDVKM. This CDR3 contains 13 residues. This CDR3 reads CASVRQVYNEQFF. The DNA of the CDR3 is TGTGCCAGCGTACGACAGGTATACAATGAGCAGTTCTTC.

V and J are TRBV18 and TRBJ2-1; 8 nucleotides match TRBD2. The CDR3 loop spans 20 amino acids. Germline V gene lookup returns CDR1 KGHSH and CDR2 LQKENI. V dropped 6 bases and J dropped 1; count of bases not matched to a gene: 20. The DNA for the CDR3 is TGTGCCAGCTCGTCAACACGCACGCTGGCGGGGGGTTGGTCCTACAATGAGCAGTTCTTC. It translates to CASSSTRTLAGGWSYNEQFF.

A word on this clone: In the same sample, other DNA sequences code for this CDR3. The CDR3 loop reads CASSLSGTGELFF. DNA of the CDR3: TGTGCCAGCAGTTTGAGTGGCACCGGGGAGCTGTTTTTT. The chain is built from TRBV28 and TRBJ2-2; no clear D gene. Germline loops: CDR1 MDHEN, CDR2 SYDVKM. Trimming took 3 bases from V and 4 from J, leaving 6 bases between them. The CDR3 is 13 amino acids.

This clone was picked up one time. This chain uses TRBV10-3 with TRBJ2-3; 8 bases match TRBD2. Germline CDR1 is ENHRY and CDR2 is SYGVKD. J was trimmed by 6 bases and V by 6 bases; bases with no gene match: 14. The CDR3 is 16 amino acids. The chain's CDR3 is CAISPLRGLDFDTQYF. The CDR3 DNA follows: TGTGCCATCAGCCCCCTTAGGGGACTAGATTTTGATACGCAGTATTTT.

V is TRBV11-2 and J is TRBJ2-3, with D perhaps TRBD2 (5 bases). This CDR3 spans 15 amino acids. From germline, CDR1 is SGHAT and CDR2 FQNNGV. The V and J ends lost 4 bases and 3 bases respectively, with 14 bases between them. This CDR3 is CASSSEGVATDTQYF. CDR3 coding DNA: TGTGCCAGCAGCTCAGAGGGCGTTGCGACAGATACGCAGTATTTT.

The genes are TRBV3-1 (or the pseudogene TRBV3-2) and TRBJ2-1; no definite D call. V shed 4 bases and J shed 8 bases, with 15 bases lying between them. Germline V CDR1 and CDR2: LGHDT, YNNKEL (reference sequence). The CDR3 length is 14 residues. For the CDR3, the DNA is TGTGCCAGCAGCCGTCTTGGAGATTTTGATGAGCAGTTCTTC. Protein sequence: CASSRLGDFDEQFF.

The V and J genes are TRBV4-1 and TRBJ1-4; perhaps TRBD1 as D (5 bases). V gave up 2 bases and J gave up 4 bases, with 11 bases separating them. Per the germline V gene, CDR1 is MGHRA and CDR2 is YSYEKL. The CDR3 sequence is 15 residues long. The CDR3 DNA sequence: TGCGCCAGCAGCCAACGGGGGAACCTTAATGAAAAACTGTTTTTT. Amino acids: CASSQRGNLNEKLFF.

This chain uses TRBV5-1 with TRBJ2-7, with TRBD1 matching 7 bases. CDR1 is SGHRS, CDR2 YFSETQ, per germline. The CDR3 spans 15 residues. The V segment lost 4 bases and the J segment 3 bases; nucleotides outside the gene matches: 10. CDR3 DNA sequence: TGCGCCAGCAGCCAAGGACAGGCGATTATCTACGAGCAGTACTTC. Residues: CASSQGQAIIYEQYF.

This clone showed up just once. The chain combines TRBV3-1 (or the pseudogene TRBV3-2) with TRBJ2-1; 7 bases agree with TRBD2. The germline CDR1 and CDR2 sequences are LGHDT and YNNKEL (reference sequence). V shed 4 bases and J 10 bases; nucleotides not matched to a gene: 10. The CDR3 covers 14 residues. The CDR3 nucleotides are TGTGCCAGCAGCCTGACTAGCCTCGACGGGGAGCAGTTCTTC. Protein product: CASSLTSLDGEQFF.

This clone was picked up one time. This chain joins TRBV29-1 and TRBJ2-1; possible D gene TRBD1, 6 bases. The CDR3 runs to 15 residues. CDR1 and CDR2 (germline): SQVTM, ANQGSEA. Deletions cut 2 bases from V and 6 bases from J, with 17 bases between. For the CDR3, the DNA is TGCAGCGTTGAACGGGTGGGCAGGGGCCGCAATGAGCAGTTCTTC. Protein sequence: CSVERVGRGRNEQFF.

The chain carries TRBV5-1 and TRBJ2-3; 7 nucleotides agree with TRBD2. In germline, CDR1 is SGHRS, CDR2 YFSETQ. With V trimmed by 4 bases and J by 2 bases, 13 bases remained unmatched. The CDR3 covers 17 residues. This CDR3 reads CASSLQIAGPSTDTQYF. The CDR3 bases are TGCGCCAGCAGCCTCCAAATAGCGGGCCCGTCCACAGATACGCAGTATTTT. The full variable domain, in which reference TRBV5-1 and TRBJ2-3 provide the parts outside the CDR3, is KAGVTQTPRYLIKTRGQQVTLSCSPISGHRSVSWYQQTPGQGLQFLFEYFSETQRNKGNFPGRFSGRQFSNSRSEMNVSTLELGDSALYLCASSLQIAGPSTDTQYFGPGTRLTVL.

V usage is TRBV7-8 and J usage is TRBJ1-6, with TRBD1 matching over 7 bases. The CDR3 has 14 amino acids. Germline V lookup: CDR1 SGHVS, CDR2 FQNEAQ. J was trimmed by 7 bases and V by 5 bases; bases with no gene match: 5. The CDR3 reads CASSGGTANSPLHF. CDR3 bases: TGTGCCAGCAGCGGGGGGACAGCCAATTCACCCCTCCACTTT.

CDR3: CASSPGWGVRRAQYF. DNA for the CDR3: TGCGCCAGCAGCCCAGGGTGGGGGGTACGTCGCGCGCAGTATTTT. This chain joins TRBV4-1 and TRBJ2-3; perhaps TRBD2 as D (6 bases). The CDR3 runs to 15 residues. Germline V lookup: CDR1 MGHRA, CDR2 YSYEKL. V lost 4 bases, J lost 10 bases, and 21 bases lay in between.

In nucleotides, the CDR3 is TGCGCCAGCAGCCAAGAGGCCCTAGCGGGGGCTGGGGGTCAAGAGACCCAGTACTTC. As protein: CASSQEALAGAGGQETQYF. The V call is TRBV4-1, the J call TRBJ2-5; 10 bases line up with TRBD2. This CDR3 region has 19 residues. Germline lookup yields CDR1 MGHRA and CDR2 YSYEKL. Germline trimming cut 0 bases from V and 2 bases from J; bases unmatched to any gene: 12.

This clone came up a few times. The CDR3 loop is CASRSGLPGYNEQFF. CDR3 DNA: TGTGCCAGCAGATCTGGCCTTCCGGGTTACAATGAGCAGTTCTTC. This sequence joins TRBV2 and TRBJ2-1; D gene ambiguous. Trimming took 6 bases from V and 4 from J, leaving 16 bases between them. The germline gives CDR1 SNHLY, CDR2 FYNNEI. CDR3 length: 15 amino acids.

V and J are TRBV28 and TRBJ2-2; possible D gene TRBD2, 6 bases. This CDR3 is built from 15 residues. Deletions cut 3 bases from V and 4 bases from J, with 12 bases between. The V gene's germline CDR1 is MDHEN and CDR2 SYDVKM. CDR3: CASSLGGVGTGELFF. The CDR3 region has the DNA TGTGCCAGCAGTTTGGGGGGTGTGGGCACCGGGGAGCTGTTTTTT.

Turning to this clone: Within the sample, other DNA sequences also encode this same CDR3. The V and J genes are TRBV28 and TRBJ1-1, with 8 nucleotides matching TRBD1. This CDR3 region has 14 residues. V was clipped by 2 bases and J by 1 base; unmatched bases: 0. Germline V CDR1 and CDR2: MDHEN, SYDVKM. CDR3 sequence: CASSLTGGNTEAFF. The CDR3 bases are TGTGCCAGCAGTTTAACAGGGGGGAACACTGAAGCTTTCTTT.

The rearrangement joins TRBV3-1 (or the pseudogene TRBV3-2) to TRBJ1-2; D gene uncertain. From germline, CDR1 is LGHDT and CDR2 YNNKEL (reference sequence). The CDR3 is 12 residues long. V was shortened by 0 bases and J by 8 bases, with 7 bases between the two germline ends. CDR3 DNA sequence: TGTGCCAGCAGCCAAGACACGAGAGGCTACACCTTC. Translated: CASSQDTRGYTF.

In nucleotides, the CDR3 is TGTGCCAGCAGCGGTGAGGGGGCAGATACGCAGTATTTT. As protein: CASSGEGADTQYF. V usage is TRBV9 and J usage is TRBJ2-3; tentative D call: TRBD1 (6 bases). CDR3 length equals 13 residues. Trimming took off 3 bases at V and 4 bases at J, with 9 bases between the two ends. Germline CDR1 reads SGDLS; CDR2 reads YYNGEE.

V is TRBV3-1 (or the pseudogene TRBV3-2) and J is TRBJ2-7, with D possibly matching TRBD2 (5 bases). CDR1 and CDR2 (germline): LGHDT, YNNKEL (reference sequence). V was shortened by 5 bases and J by 7 bases, with 12 bases between the two germline ends. The length of the CDR3 is 12 residues. For the CDR3, the DNA is TGTGCCAGCAGCAATGTCGCGGGTGAGCAGTACTTC. It codes for CASSNVAGEQYF.

This chain links TRBV5-1 with TRBJ2-7, with 10 bases that match TRBD1. V lost 5 bases, J lost 2 bases, and 7 bases stayed unmatched. Germline assignment: CDR1 SGHRS and CDR2 YFSETQ. The CDR3 sequence is 15 residues long. CDR3 sequence (DNA): TGCGCCAGCAGGGACGGGACAGGGGTCGCCTACGAGCAGTACTTC. Its translation: CASRDGTGVAYEQYF.

The V gene is TRBV19, the J gene TRBJ2-4, with a weak D call TRBD2 (6 bases). Trimming left V 8 bases short and J 8 bases short, with 16 bases between. This CDR3 contains 13 residues. CDR1 LNHDA and CDR2 SQIVND come from the germline V gene (reference sequence). In nucleotides, the CDR3 is TGTGCCAGTGGTGCGGGAAGAGTGCACATTCAGTACTTC. This gives the protein CASGAGRVHIQYF. Based on the CDR3 plus reference TRBV19 and TRBJ2-4, the full variable domain is DGGITQSPKYLFRKEGQNVTLSCEQNLNHDAMYWYRQDPGQGLRLIYYSQIVNDFQKGDIAEGYSVSREKKESFPLTVTSAQKNPTAFYLCASGAGRVHIQYFGAGTRLSVL.

V and J are TRBV4-2 and TRBJ1-5; D not certain. CDR1 is LGHNA, CDR2 YNFKEQ, per germline. Trimming pared 0 bases from V and 8 bases from J, leaving 8 bases between. This CDR3 is built from 13 residues. CDR3 DNA: TGTGCCAGCAGCCAAGATAGCAGCAAGCCCCAGCATTTT. It specifies CASSQDSSKPQHF.

The chain combines TRBV28 with TRBJ2-2; D may be TRBD1 (5 bases). Trimming took off 7 bases at V and 4 bases at J, with 16 bases between the two ends. The CDR3 consists of 15 residues. Germline V lookup: CDR1 MDHEN, CDR2 SYDVKM. The CDR3 coding sequence is TGTGCCAGCAAGAGGTCAGGGATAGGCACCGGGGAGCTGTTTTTT. Amino acids: CASKRSGIGTGELFF. Full variable domain (outside the CDR3, taken from reference TRBV28 and TRBJ2-2): DVKVTQSSRYLVKRTGEKVFLECVQDMDHENMFWYRQDPGLGLRLIYFSYDVKMKEKGDIPEGYSVSREKKERFSLILESASTNQTSMYLCASKRSGIGTGELFFGEGSRLTVL.

V usage is TRBV4-1 and J usage is TRBJ2-1; TRBD2 aligns across 7 bases. In germline, CDR1 is MGHRA, CDR2 YSYEKL. V was clipped by 3 bases and J by 6 bases; unmatched bases: 8. The CDR3 extends over 15 amino acids. The DNA of the CDR3 is TGCGCCAGCAGCCACGGGGGGAGCACCTCCAATGAGCAGTTCTTC. It translates to CASSHGGSTSNEQFF.

The J gene is TRBJ1-2, the V gene TRBV19, with a weak D call TRBD1 (6 bases). V lost 10 bases to trimming and J lost 4 bases, with 16 bases between them. The CDR3 is 13 residues long. Germline CDR1 and CDR2: LNHDA and SQIVND (reference sequence). This CDR3 reads CATERTDAYGYTF. CDR3 nucleotide sequence: TGTGCCACAGAGAGGACAGACGCCTATGGCTACACCTTC.